This T cell receptor (beta chain) was captured by sequencing in a study of coeliac disease. There are a few counts of this clone. Some clones are missing from TCRdb's copy, which holds only in-frame ones; the method was immunoSEQ multiplex PCR. This repertoire shows several thousand clones, 63% found once; its top ten account for roughly 3.2%. Germline V gives CDR1 SGDLS, CDR2 YYNGEE. The CDR3 runs to 15 residues. The V end lost 4 bases, the J end lost 2 bases, and 15 bases lay between the germline ends. Sequencing used lamina propria lymphocytes from the gut. The sequence came from a woman in her sixties with active celiac disease. V is TRBV9 and J is TRBJ2-5, with D possibly being TRBD1 (6 bases). The CDR3 DNA follows: TGTGCCAGCAGCCCAATGGGGACAAAGCAAGAGACCCAGTACTTC. The encoded protein is CASSPMGTKQETQYF. The whole variable domain, remainder taken from reference TRBV9 and TRBJ2-5, is DSGVTQTPKHLITATGQRVTLRCSPRSGDLSVYWYQQSLDQGLQFLIQYYNGEERAKGNILERFSAQQFPDLHSELNLSSLELGDSALYFCASSPMGTKQETQYFGPGTRLLVL.